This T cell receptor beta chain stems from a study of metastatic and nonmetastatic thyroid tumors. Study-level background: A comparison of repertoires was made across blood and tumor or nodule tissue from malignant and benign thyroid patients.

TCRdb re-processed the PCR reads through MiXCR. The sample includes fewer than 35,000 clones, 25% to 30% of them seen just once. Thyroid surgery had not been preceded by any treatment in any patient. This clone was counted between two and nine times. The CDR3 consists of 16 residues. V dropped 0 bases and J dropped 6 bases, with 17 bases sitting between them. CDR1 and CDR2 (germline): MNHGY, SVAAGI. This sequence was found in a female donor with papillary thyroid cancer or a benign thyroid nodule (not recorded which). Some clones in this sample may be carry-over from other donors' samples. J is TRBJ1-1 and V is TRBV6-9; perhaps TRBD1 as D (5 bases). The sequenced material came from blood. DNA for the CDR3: TGTGCCAGCAGTTATTCGATTTCAGACAGTAGGCCTGAAGCTTTCTTT. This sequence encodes CASSYSISDSRPEAFF.